This T cell receptor (beta chain) was profiled in a study of molecular identifiers for immune sequencing clone quantification. Per the germline V gene, CDR1 is SGHTA and CDR2 is FQGNSA. With 1 base removed from V and 2 bases from J, the gap between germline ends came to 13 bases. The CDR3 is made up of 16 amino acids. This clonotype was recorded many times. TCRdb recomputed calls from the PCR reads with MiXCR, one row per CDR3 protein. The table shows about 630,000 distinct CDR3 sequences, with 25% occurring only once. The rearrangement uses TRBV7-2 and TRBJ2-3; D possibly corresponds to TRBD2 (6 bases). The sample consisted of naive CD8+ T cells from blood, with Jurkat cell RNA spiked in. Subset of the sample: FACS-sorted CD8+CD4-CCR7+CD45RA+ naive T cells. This TCR came from a human donor in good health. Some libraries in this study had Jurkat cell RNA spiked in. The CDR3 sequence: CASSLEAGFPTDTQYF. In DNA, the CDR3 is TGTGCCAGCAGCTTAGAGGCGGGGTTCCCCACAGATACGCAGTATTTT.